The entry below describes one T cell receptor beta chain. This clone was detected only a few times. The antigen it binds to is not known. Base qualities were left out, and no much larger clone turns up one base away. This entry comes from a study of T cell responses to AZD1222 COVID-19 vaccine (dated by TCRdb to about 2021). In terms of the full investigation: AZD1222 recipients whose second dose came at about 4 weeks and those whose second dose came at about 12 weeks were combined into one group, since spike-specific TCR depth and breadth did not differ between the two schedules. TCR sequencing covered fewer than 250 trial participants: some 210 given two doses of AZD1222 and 26 given two doses of MenACWY control vaccine. Trial participants were enrolled by age into 18-55, 56-69 and 70-plus year subgroups, with about 150, 27 and 61 TCR-sequenced participants respectively.

The CDR3 regions of human TCRbeta chains were analyzed by immunosequencing. On the authors' methods: Repertoire TCRs were checked for matches against a reference library of SARS-CoV-2-specific TCRs that had been generated using the MIRA antigen-specificity platform. Breadth meant the fraction of unique TCRs that were SARS-CoV-2-associated, whereas depth meant the fraction of total T cells that were SARS-CoV-2-associated. Each spike-specific TCR was assigned to its reactive spike region and to a CD4 or CD8 class using the MIRA data. Log10-transformed breadth and depth values were compared by one-way ANOVA with Sidak's multiple comparisons tests. Not all clones reach the TCRdb copy of this immuneACCESS table, which keeps in-frame sequences only. Checked studies attribute under half of the gap to unresolved V genes and leave the rest unexplained. D and trimming were read from the DNA, whereas the V and J calls and clone size are those reported in that table. The sample includes 150,000 or so clones, with roughly nine tenths observed a single time. Clones ranked in the top ten supply 1.5% to 2% of the sample.

V lost 3 bases and J lost 0 bases; the stretch between them is 12 bases long. CDR1 MDHEN and CDR2 SYDVKM were looked up in the germline V gene. The CDR3 holds 15 amino acids from the cysteine to the valine. Only CDR3 DNA remains: 45 bases, in frame from the first base. Per the publication, the time point label means: baseline before first vaccination. Samples from vaccinated people were obtained from the UK trials COV001 and COV002, which included a single-blind randomized controlled phase 2/3 trial of AZD1222 (ChAdOx1 nCoV-19) in healthy adults. Trial participant PBMC samples were collected at day 0 and day 28 after the second dose for TCRbeta chain sequencing. What the work shows at the level of the full study, not this receptor alone: In the small 56-69-year group, the increase in depth fell short of significance, most likely because of low power. Participants were mostly white British and included more females than males, and it was suggested by the authors that clonal diversity may have been underestimated. Conclusions about previously exposed vaccinees are limited because only six or seven AZD1222 recipients were SARS-CoV-2 seropositive at baseline. CD4 TCRs associated with the vaccine covered the entire spike protein, and the dominant responses were in regions 160-218 and 743-854. No day 14 peak-response samples were available, so repertoires were characterized only after the peak T cell response. Epitopes outside the regions mutated in the B.1.351 and B.1.1.7 variants were reportedly recognized by nearly half of the unique spike-specific TCRs. After two AZD1222 doses, both the breadth and the depth of spike-specific TCRs were significantly higher than at day 0 and than in MenACWY recipients.

The sequencing used peripheral blood, collected on day 0 of AZD1222 vaccination. This receptor was taken from an adult in good health. The chain is made from TRBV28 and TRBJ2-7; perhaps TRBD1 is the D gene, with 5 bases matching. The DNA sequence reads TGTGCCAGCAGTTTTGGACACATGAGCTCCTACGAGCAGTACGTC. Translated, it reads CASSFGHMSSYEQYV.